This entry lists 21 T cell receptor beta chains sequenced from one sample in a study of blood T cell repertoires in COVID-19. The protocol was immunoSEQ multiplex PCR, while the TCRdb copy is restricted to in-frame clones and leaves out a portion. The data hold 250,000 to 300,000 clones, with 90% observed a single time. Sequenced sample: PBMCs or T cells enriched from blood (not recorded which). Every receptor here comes from a woman aged 25 to 39 who had recovered from COVID-19.

The chain couples TRBV18 to TRBJ1-5, with a possible D match to TRBD1 (5 bases). Germline CDR1 reads KGHSH; CDR2 reads LQKENI. The CDR3 runs to 13 residues. Trimming removed 5 bases from V and 5 bases from J, with 10 bases in between. The CDR3 DNA sequence: TGTGCCAGCTCAGGGGGGGAGGATCAGCCCCAGCATTTT. It codes for CASSGGEDQPQHF.

CDR3 amino acids: CASTDSSYNEQFF. DNA for the CDR3: TGTGCCAGCACCGACAGCTCCTACAATGAGCAGTTCTTC. The V gene is TRBV25-1, the J gene TRBJ2-1; a possible D gene is TRBD1 (5 bases). The germline V gene encodes CDR1 MGHDK and CDR2 SYGVNS. There are 13 residues in the CDR3. Trimming pared 7 bases from V and 0 bases from J, leaving 7 bases between.

This clone occurred once. The CDR3 here is CSVGGLSGSIYEQFF. The CDR3 DNA reads TGCAGCGTGGGGGGACTTAGCGGGAGTATCTATGAGCAGTTCTTC. The chain links TRBV29-1 to TRBJ2-1; TRBD2 matches 9 bases. The junction had 14 bases not matched to a gene; V was cut back by 6 bases and J by 8 bases. CDR1 and CDR2 from the germline V gene are SQVTM and ANQGSEA. This CDR3 contains 15 residues.

The rearrangement uses TRBV24-1 and TRBJ2-1; possibly TRBD2 for D (5 bases). V lost 3 bases to trimming and J lost 4 bases, with 12 bases between them. Looked up from germline, CDR1 is KGHDR and CDR2 is SFDVKD. The length of the CDR3 is 15 residues. The CDR3 protein is CATSDLAGLYNEQFF. Written as DNA, the CDR3 is TGTGCCACCAGTGATCTAGCTGGGTTATACAATGAGCAGTTCTTC.

The chain couples TRBV28 to TRBJ1-4; 7 positions agree with TRBD1. CDR3 length: 15 amino acids. The trim removed 2 bases at V and 6 bases at J, leaving 6 bases unmatched. Germline V CDR1 and CDR2: MDHEN, SYDVKM. The CDR3 sequence: CASSLPGTDDEKLFF. Here the CDR3 DNA reads TGTGCCAGCAGTTTACCCGGGACAGATGATGAAAAACTGTTTTTT.

V and J are TRBV7-6 and TRBJ2-7, with D tentatively TRBD2 (5 bases). CDR1 and CDR2 (germline): SGHVS, FNYEAQ. V dropped 7 bases and J dropped 2 bases, with 21 bases sitting between them. The CDR3 is 16 amino acids. The CDR3 DNA reads as TGTGCCAGCACCCCAGCGGTCCTAGCTTCAACCTACGAGCAGTACTTC. Translating it yields CASTPAVLASTYEQYF.

Only one count was recorded for this clone. This rearrangement joins TRBV2 to TRBJ1-5; D is perhaps TRBD1 (6 bases). The V gene lost 3 bases and the J gene lost 7 bases, with 13 bases spanning the gap. Germline V CDR1 and CDR2: SNHLY, FYNNEI. The CDR3 is 14 amino acids. The CDR3 is CASSEWQGRQPQHF. The CDR3 bases are TGTGCCAGCAGTGAGTGGCAGGGGCGGCAGCCCCAGCATTTT.

This chain links TRBV11-2 with TRBJ2-3, with TRBD1 identical over 8 bases. CDR1 is SGHAT, CDR2 FQNNGV, per germline. V was clipped by 1 base and J by 0 bases; unmatched bases: 6. CDR3 length equals 17 residues. The CDR3 here is CASSLGNRGTSTDTQYF. Written as DNA, the CDR3 is TGTGCCAGCAGCTTAGGGAACAGGGGGACAAGCACAGATACGCAGTATTTT.

The rearrangement joins TRBV5-1 to TRBJ1-4; a weak D match, TRBD1 (5 bases). CDR1 SGHRS and CDR2 YFSETQ come from the germline V gene. There are 22 residues in the CDR3. Trimming removed 0 bases from V and 8 bases from J, with 35 bases in between. CDR3 in amino acids: CASSLVLGGSGVDHPDPEKLFF. The CDR3 nucleotides are TGCGCCAGCAGCTTGGTTCTGGGGGGGTCAGGTGTAGACCACCCCGATCCCGAAAAACTGTTTTTT. The full variable domain, its missing parts supplied by reference TRBV5-1 and TRBJ1-4, is KAGVTQTPRYLIKTRGQQVTLSCSPISGHRSVSWYQQTPGQGLQFLFEYFSETQRNKGNFPGRFSGRQFSNSRSEMNVSTLELGDSALYLCASSLVLGGSGVDHPDPEKLFFGSGTQLSVL.

The gene calls are TRBV4-3 and TRBJ2-1; the D gene is possibly TRBD2 (6 bases). Trimming took off 0 bases at V and 8 bases at J, with 14 bases between the two ends. The germline V gene encodes CDR1 LGHNA and CDR2 YSLEER. This CDR3 is 15 amino acids long. CDR3 DNA sequence: TGCGCCAGCAGCCAAGATGTTGCGGGGCGCGATGAGCAGTTCTTC. Its protein is CASSQDVAGRDEQFF.

The chain links TRBV28 to TRBJ2-2; no definite D call. Trimming shortened V by 3 bases and J by 6 bases, and 5 bases separated the two germline ends. Germline-derived CDR1 and CDR2 are MDHEN and SYDVKM. The CDR3 totals 12 residues. CDR3 loop: CASSFPSGELFF. CDR3 nucleotide sequence: TGTGCCAGCAGTTTCCCTTCCGGGGAGCTGTTTTTT.

In DNA form, the CDR3 reads TGTGCCAGTAGTATCCCAGGGCTGGGCAATCAGCCCCAGCATTTT. Its translation: CASSIPGLGNQPQHF. This chain joins TRBV19 and TRBJ1-5; tentatively, D is TRBD1 (5 bases). CDR3 length: 15 residues. Looked up from germline, CDR1 is LNHDA and CDR2 is SQIVND (reference sequence). V was clipped by 3 bases and J by 2 bases, with 11 bases between them.

V is TRBV10-3 and J is TRBJ2-2; perhaps TRBD2 as D (5 bases). CDR3 size: 18 residues. V shed 0 bases and J shed 6 bases, with 20 bases lying between them. Germline CDR1 reads ENHRY; CDR2 reads SYGVKD. The CDR3 reads CAISESIVIGLSPGELFF. The CDR3 DNA reads TGTGCCATCAGTGAGTCGATAGTGATCGGACTTAGTCCCGGGGAGCTGTTTTTT.

This clone was recorded only once. The chain couples TRBV30 to TRBJ1-6, with a weak D call TRBD1 (6 bases). In germline, CDR1 is GTSNPN, CDR2 SVGIG (reference sequence). Between the trimmed V and J ends, which lost 1 base and 6 bases, there was a span of 7 bases. The CDR3 length is 13 residues. The CDR3 DNA is TGTGCCTGGAGTGGGACAGCTAATTCACCCCTCCACTTT. Amino acid sequence: CAWSGTANSPLHF.

As DNA, the CDR3 is TGTGCCAGCAGCCCAGGGACAGGGGATGGAAACACCATATATTTT. Residues: CASSPGTGDGNTIYF. The J gene is TRBJ1-3, the V gene TRBV7-3, with 10 bases identical to TRBD1. V dropped 5 bases and J dropped 3; count of bases not matched to a gene: 4. Germline assignment: CDR1 SGHTA and CDR2 FQGTGA. The length of the CDR3 is 15 residues.

The V call is TRBV28, the J call TRBJ1-4; D is unclear. The CDR3 has 14 amino acids. Per the germline V gene, CDR1 is MDHEN and CDR2 is SYDVKM. Trimming removed 4 bases at V and 0 bases at J, with 6 bases between. The CDR3 loop reads CASSSGATNEKLFF. The CDR3 nucleotides read TGTGCCAGCAGTTCCGGGGCAACTAATGAAAAACTGTTTTTT.

The chain couples TRBV29-1 to TRBJ2-1; TRBD2 agrees at 14 bases. CDR3 length equals 14 residues. J was trimmed by 7 bases and V by 7 bases; bases with no gene match: 6. Germline V gene lookup returns CDR1 SQVTM and CDR2 ANQGSEA. CDR3 loop: CSEKGLAGVNEQFF. CDR3 nucleotide sequence: TGCAGCGAAAAGGGACTAGCGGGGGTTAATGAGCAGTTCTTC.

V gene TRBV9 combines with J gene TRBJ1-2; 8 positions agree with TRBD1. This CDR3 contains 15 residues. Germline lookup yields CDR1 SGDLS and CDR2 YYNGEE. Unmatched junction bases numbered 11, after V lost 4 bases and J lost 6 bases. In nucleotides, the CDR3 is TGTGCCAGCAGCACCCTACCAGGGGGCGGGGATGGCTACACCTTC. Amino acid sequence: CASSTLPGGGDGYTF.

The chain is built from TRBV30 and TRBJ2-1, with TRBD2 as a possible D gene (5 bases). Between the trimmed V and J ends, which lost 3 bases and 0 bases, there was a span of 21 bases. Germline V gene lookup returns CDR1 GTSNPN and CDR2 SVGIG (reference sequence). The CDR3 contains 18 residues. CDR3 loop: CAWSGFKRERGSYNEQFF. In nucleotides, the CDR3 is TGTGCCTGGAGCGGCTTTAAGAGGGAACGGGGCTCCTACAATGAGCAGTTCTTC.

This clone has just a few counts. The genes are TRBV6-4 and TRBJ2-2, with 8 nucleotides matching TRBD1. V shed 0 bases and J 3 bases; nucleotides not matched to a gene: 6. Germline assignment: CDR1 MRHNA and CDR2 SNTAGT. The CDR3 contains 17 residues. This CDR3 reads CASSDSKMGQDTGELFF. Written as DNA, the CDR3 is TGTGCCAGCAGTGACTCAAAGATGGGACAGGACACCGGGGAGCTGTTTTTT.

This clone showed up just a few times. This chain connects TRBV29-1 to TRBJ1-2; a possible D gene is TRBD1 (6 bases). V was shortened by 3 bases and J by 3 bases, with 11 bases between the two germline ends. Germline V gene lookup returns CDR1 SQVTM and CDR2 ANQGSEA. The CDR3 loop spans 13 amino acids. The CDR3 protein is CSVDRGWDYGYTF. CDR3 coding DNA: TGCAGCGTTGACAGGGGTTGGGACTATGGCTACACCTTC. The full variable domain, its missing parts supplied by reference TRBV29-1 and TRBJ1-2, is SAVISQKPSRDICQRGTSLTIQCQVDSQVTMMFWYRQQPGQSLTLIATANQGSEATYESGFVIDKFPISRPNLTFSTLTVSNMSPEDSSIYLCSVDRGWDYGYTFGSGTRLTVV.